Reported below is one T cell receptor (beta chain). TCRdb used MiXCR to reprocess the reads, holding one entry per CDR3 protein. This table has under 800,000 distinct CDR3 sequences, roughly 24% appearing once. V lost 6 bases, J lost 3 bases, and 8 bases stayed unmatched. The CDR3 contains 13 residues. CDR1 DFQATT and CDR2 SNEGSKA come from the germline V gene (reference sequence). This specimen belongs to a study of T cell repertoires in cytomegalovirus infection. Sequenced: CD8+ T cells from PBMCs. V and J are TRBV20-1 and TRBJ2-7; 7 nucleotides match TRBD1. The receptor's source is a human donor in good health (CMV status not recorded). Some clones in this sample may be carry-over from other donors' samples. The CDR3 DNA reads TGCAGTGCGAGGGACAGCTCCAGCTACGAGCAGTACGTC. Translation gives CSARDSSSYEQYV.